The rows below give T cell receptor beta chains drawn from one sample of a study of cytomegalovirus exposure and HLA in healthy donors. Here immunoSEQ multiplex PCR was the method, and the copy in TCRdb shows in-frame clones only, minus some. Found here are approximately 210,000 clones, 60% to 85% of them singletons; the top ten hold 1.5%. The sample comprised PBMCs. The receptors stem from a girl aged 5-17 years in good health and CMV-seropositive. CDR3s leave out the opening cysteine and the closing phenylalanine or tryptophan.

cdr3_aa	cdr3_length	v_call	j_call
ASSFGTGRNEQF	12	TRBV13	TRBJ2-1
ASSQDRGEKLF	11	TRBV4-1	TRBJ1-4
ASSLLAGGSGELF	13	TRBV7-2	TRBJ2-2
ASRLTASSTNEKLF	14	TRBV5-1	TRBJ1-4
ASGRGESETQY	11	TRBV6-6	TRBJ2-5
ASRGGLAVSYNEQF	14	TRBV5-4	TRBJ2-1
ASSPGLADSYEQY	13	TRBV5-1	TRBJ2-7
ASSSSEGAQY	10	TRBV6-5	TRBJ2-7
ASSQDRGRGETQY	13	TRBV4-1	TRBJ2-5
ASSLGQNQPQH	11	TRBV5-8	TRBJ1-5
ASSESTGNTEAF	12	TRBV10-2	TRBJ1-1
ASSSPGQGNEKLF	13	TRBV4-3	TRBJ1-4
ANSGGDSSTDTQY	13	TRBV30	TRBJ2-3
ASSFRGPGGGVNEQF	15	TRBV7-2	TRBJ2-1
ASSLAGGTSGGLTGELF	17	TRBV5-1	TRBJ2-2
ASSQEQQGANTGELF	15	TRBV4-1	TRBJ2-2
ASSLVLYEQY	10	TRBV5-5	TRBJ2-7
ASSDSSGENTEAF	13	TRBV10-1	TRBJ1-1
ASSPTPGTGTYEQY	14	TRBV7-9	TRBJ2-7
ASRGGSPLH	9	TRBV25-1	TRBJ1-6
SVAQGNNEQF	10	TRBV29-1	TRBJ2-1
ASRPPLGGGGTDTQY	15	TRBV7-6	TRBJ2-3
ASSPNDSPYEQY	12	TRBV13	TRBJ2-7
ASSQGATTDTQY	12	TRBV18	TRBJ2-3
ASSFGGGHTGELF	13	TRBV5-7	TRBJ2-2
ASSQTRENTEAF	12	TRBV5-6	TRBJ1-1
ASSELTNYGYT	11	TRBV25-1	TRBJ1-2
ASSIDLASGGAGELF	15	TRBV19	TRBJ2-2
ASRLGGLAGGSSYEQY	16	TRBV28	TRBJ2-7
ASSLVSSEAF	10	TRBV5-4	TRBJ1-1
ASSSLAGGVGDTQY	14	TRBV5-1	TRBJ2-3
AISESRQGTDTQY	13	TRBV10-3	TRBJ2-3
ASSPRGGSRYGYT	13	TRBV7-2	TRBJ1-2
ASSKPSGGPTGELF	14	TRBV7-8	TRBJ2-2
ASSTGDAGELF	11	TRBV6-5	TRBJ2-2
ASSTLTDQPYNEQF	14	TRBV19	TRBJ2-1
ASSEAGKRGYGYT	13	TRBV6-1	TRBJ1-2
ASSPPGSRESDTQY	14	TRBV5-4	TRBJ2-3
ASSQGAGQQYGYT	13	TRBV4-3	TRBJ1-2
ASSLRQAEKLF	11	TRBV28	TRBJ1-4
ASSRRQGFDEQY	12	TRBV6-6	TRBJ2-7
ASSPLTVTGNTIY	13	TRBV4-1	TRBJ1-3
SVAGSNQPQH	10	TRBV29-1	TRBJ1-5
ASSMGQSYEQY	11	TRBV7-2	TRBJ2-7
ASSQDRASGYSSYEQY	16	TRBV4-2	TRBJ2-7
ASSIQGAGDTEAF	13	TRBV19	TRBJ1-1
ASSDQGSGNQPQH	13	TRBV5-4	TRBJ1-5
ASSLTVGLSYEQY	13	TRBV5-6	TRBJ2-7
ASSEGTGYYGYT	12	TRBV25-1	TRBJ1-2
AWSSAQGLNTEAF	13	TRBV30	TRBJ1-1
SVGEGNTGELF	11	TRBV29-1	TRBJ2-2
ASRPGLANQETQY	13	TRBV5-1	TRBJ2-5
AISDGQTYEQY	11	TRBV10-3	TRBJ2-7
ASSQVYGGDSYEQY	14	TRBV4-3	TRBJ2-7